The rows below give T cell receptor beta chains drawn from one sample of a study of blood T cell repertoires in COVID-19. Sequencing was performed with immunoSEQ multiplex PCR; in TCRdb, only in-frame clones are kept and a portion is missing. The table lists about 190,000 clones, roughly 85% of them singletons. Sequencing used peripheral blood. All receptors come from a woman of 80 years or more with acute or convalescent COVID-19. CDR3s include the opening cysteine and the closing phenylalanine or tryptophan. A D gene is named only where the DNA matches it firmly. Some rows mark clone size as missing; the rest say once, few, many or name a class of expanded clone.

CDR3 length,V gene,clone size,D gene,J gene,CDR3 protein,CDR3 DNA
14,TRBV2,once,-,TRBJ2-2,CASMEDLGAGELFF,TGTGCCAGCATGGAAGATTTGGGAGCCGGGGAGCTGTTTTTT
12,TRBV16,once,-,TRBJ2-7,CASSQRGDEQYF,TGTGCCAGCAGCCAGCGGGGCGACGAGCAGTACTTC
16,TRBV28,-,TRBD1,TRBJ2-7,CASRSRRDRSSYEQYF,TGTGCCAGCAGGAGCCGCCGGGACAGGAGCTCCTACGAGCAGTACTTC
14,TRBV3-1/TRBV3-2,-,-,TRBJ1-3,CASSQVGAGNTIYF,TGTGCCAGCAGCCAAGTAGGGGCTGGAAACACCATATATTTT
15,TRBV9,-,-,TRBJ2-3,CASSVGLTTTDTQYF,TGTGCCAGCAGCGTAGGTCTAACCACCACAGATACGCAGTATTTT
15,TRBV7-9,-,-,TRBJ2-6,CASSVRGGGANVLTF,TGTGCCAGCAGCGTCAGGGGTGGTGGGGCCAACGTCCTGACTTTC
15,TRBV7-2,-,-,TRBJ1-3,CASSLLEGYGNTIYF,TGTGCCAGCAGCTTATTGGAGGGTTATGGAAACACCATATATTTT
17,TRBV3-1/TRBV3-2,once,TRBD1,TRBJ1-6,CASSQARDRDGNSPLHF,TGTGCCAGCAGCCAAGCCCGGGACAGGGACGGAAATTCACCCCTCCACTTT
13,TRBV25-1,many,TRBD2,TRBJ2-7,CATRGLDVNEQYF,TGTGCCACCCGGGGACTAGATGTTAACGAGCAGTACTTC
15,TRBV5-1,-,-,TRBJ2-4,CASSFSGIAKNIQYF,TGCGCCAGCAGCTTTTCGGGGATAGCCAAAAACATTCAGTACTTC
13,TRBV7-6,-,TRBD1,TRBJ2-1,CASRIDRASEQFF,TGTGCCAGCAGAATAGACAGGGCTAGTGAGCAGTTCTTC
13,TRBV7-7,-,-,TRBJ2-5,CASSARLGETQYF,TGTGCTAGCAGCGCAAGACTAGGGGAGACCCAGTACTTC
18,TRBV4-1,-,TRBD2,TRBJ2-1,CASSQDPPRSGGDNEQFF,TGCGCCAGCAGCCAAGATCCCCCGCGGAGCGGGGGGGACAATGAGCAGTTCTTC
15,TRBV5-1,-,TRBD1,TRBJ1-1,CASESTGREGTEAFF,TGCGCCAGCGAGTCGACAGGGCGAGAGGGAACTGAAGCTTTCTTT
13,TRBV10-3,-,-,TRBJ2-1,CAIMGNAYNEQFF,TGTGCCATCATGGGCAACGCCTACAATGAGCAGTTCTTC
14,TRBV5-1,-,TRBD1,TRBJ1-4,CASSPGGQDEKLFF,TGCGCCAGCAGCCCAGGGGGCCAGGATGAAAAACTGTTTTTT
13,TRBV3-1/TRBV3-2,-,-,TRBJ2-1,CASSQGGLSEQFF,TGTGCCAGCAGCCAAGGGGGCCTCAGTGAGCAGTTCTTC
17,TRBV5-1,-,-,TRBJ2-1,CASSSYPRGENYNEQFF,TGCGCCAGCAGCTCTTATCCCCGCGGAGAAAACTACAATGAGCAGTTCTTC
15,TRBV15,-,-,TRBJ2-1,CATSRDLAAHNEQFF,TGTGCCACCAGCAGAGATCTGGCTGCACACAATGAGCAGTTCTTC
15,TRBV28,-,-,TRBJ1-5,CASSPMRVGNQPQHF,TGTGCCAGCAGCCCGATGAGGGTGGGGAATCAGCCCCAGCATTTT
16,TRBV27,-,-,TRBJ1-3,CASSLWGDGSGNTIYF,TGTGCCAGCAGTTTATGGGGAGACGGCTCTGGAAACACCATATATTTT
15,TRBV25-1,-,-,TRBJ1-1,CASSDRGTMYTEAFF,TGTGCCAGCAGTGACCGGGGGACGATGTACACTGAAGCTTTCTTT
14,TRBV30,-,-,TRBJ2-7,CAWRDTGRTYEQYF,TGTGCCTGGAGGGACACAGGGCGGACCTACGAGCAGTACTTC
16,TRBV3-1/TRBV3-2,once,TRBD1,TRBJ1-1,CASSQDTARGPTEAFF,TGTGCCAGCAGCCAAGATACGGCCAGGGGGCCGACTGAAGCTTTCTTT
13,TRBV28,-,-,TRBJ1-1,CASRLDGNTEAFF,TGTGCCAGCAGACTAGACGGGAACACTGAAGCTTTCTTT
13,TRBV30,once,TRBD1,TRBJ2-5,CAWRRDRVETQYF,TGTGCCTGGAGAAGGGACAGGGTAGAGACCCAGTACTTC
14,TRBV9,-,-,TRBJ1-3,CASWGGSAGNTIYF,TGTGCCAGTTGGGGAGGGTCGGCGGGAAACACCATATATTTT
12,TRBV7-2,-,-,TRBJ1-2,CASRAESYGYTF,TGTGCCAGCAGGGCCGAAAGCTATGGCTACACCTTC
15,TRBV18,once,TRBD1,TRBJ1-5,CASSPQTGSNQPQHF,TGTGCCAGCTCACCCCAGACAGGGTCCAATCAGCCCCAGCATTTT
14,TRBV10-3,few,TRBD2,TRBJ2-7,CAISEGLGTYEQYF,TGTGCCATCAGCGAGGGACTAGGGACCTACGAGCAGTACTTC
13,TRBV27,-,-,TRBJ1-5,CASSQGRVQPQHF,TGTGCCAGCAGTCAGGGGAGGGTACAGCCCCAGCATTTT
16,TRBV12-5,few,-,TRBJ2-1,CASGLVGSGPYNEQFF,TGTGCTAGTGGTTTGGTCGGGAGCGGACCGTACAATGAGCAGTTCTTC
16,TRBV6-6,few,TRBD2,TRBJ2-7,CASSYRSSGSSYEQYF,TGTGCCAGCAGTTACCGATCTAGCGGGAGCTCCTACGAGCAGTACTTC
15,TRBV27,-,-,TRBJ1-6,CASSLSGRRNSPLHF,TGTGCCAGCAGTTTGTCGGGCAGGAGGAATTCACCCCTCCACTTT
15,TRBV28,-,-,TRBJ1-1,CASSYLGGGNTEAFF,TGTGCCAGCAGTTACCTCGGGGGGGGGAACACTGAAGCTTTCTTT
14,TRBV28,-,TRBD1,TRBJ1-2,CASSNLADRGGYTF,TGTGCCAGCAGTAACTTAGCGGACAGGGGAGGCTACACCTTC
18,TRBV5-6,-,-,TRBJ1-2,CASSLYVVGAIPNYGYTF,TGTGCCAGCAGCTTGTATGTAGTGGGGGCGATTCCTAACTATGGCTACACCTTC
15,TRBV19,-,TRBD2,TRBJ2-1,CASNNPTSGSNEQFF,TGTGCCAGTAACAACCCCACTAGCGGGAGTAATGAGCAGTTCTTC
15,TRBV6-5,-,-,TRBJ1-5,CASSFRGTQGTPQHF,TGTGCCAGCAGTTTCCGCGGGACTCAAGGCACGCCCCAGCATTTT
12,TRBV6-2/TRBV6-3,-,-,TRBJ1-2,CASSLSGWGYTF,TGTGCCAGCAGCCTCTCAGGGTGGGGCTACACCTTC
13,TRBV12-3/TRBV12-4,-,-,TRBJ1-1,CATNLQANTEAFF,TGTGCCACAAACCTACAGGCGAACACTGAAGCTTTCTTT
17,TRBV27,-,-,TRBJ2-5,CASSISPLGGLQGTQYF,TGTGCCAGCAGTATCTCACCCTTGGGCGGCCTCCAGGGGACCCAGTACTTC
15,TRBV6-6,-,-,TRBJ2-4,CASSYSGQRVNIQYF,TGTGCCAGCAGTTACTCTGGACAGAGGGTTAACATTCAGTACTTC
17,TRBV7-2,-,TRBD2,TRBJ2-1,CASSLRGTSGRANEQFF,TGTGCCAGCAGCTTACGTGGTACTAGCGGGAGGGCCAATGAGCAGTTCTTC
13,TRBV7-7,-,-,TRBJ2-1,CASSPNTYNEQFF,TGTGCTAGCAGCCCGAACACCTACAATGAGCAGTTCTTC
12,TRBV5-1,-,-,TRBJ2-7,CASSLIGYEQYF,TGCGCCAGCAGCTTGATCGGCTACGAGCAGTACTTC
15,TRBV19,-,-,TRBJ2-1,CASSIKTVDDNEQFF,TGTGCCAGTAGTATCAAGACAGTGGATGACAATGAGCAGTTCTTC
12,TRBV3-1/TRBV3-2,once,-,TRBJ2-2,CASTFNTGELFF,TGTGCCAGCACGTTTAACACCGGGGAGCTGTTTTTT
14,TRBV2,-,TRBD1,TRBJ1-6,CASARGQWNSPLHF,TGTGCCAGCGCGCGGGGACAGTGGAATTCACCCCTCCACTTT
15,TRBV7-2,-,-,TRBJ2-2,CASSLSQGYTGELFF,TGTGCCAGCAGCTTATCGCAGGGGTACACCGGGGAGCTGTTTTTT
16,TRBV19,-,-,TRBJ2-2,CASSSPQGFNTGELFF,TGTGCCAGTAGTTCACCGCAGGGCTTCAACACCGGGGAGCTGTTTTTT
14,TRBV12-5,-,TRBD1,TRBJ2-4,CASGLEGTGGIQYF,TGTGCTAGTGGTTTGGAGGGGACAGGCGGCATTCAGTACTTC
19,TRBV7-8,-,TRBD1,TRBJ1-1,CASSLKGLWDSVGNTEAFF,TGTGCCAGCAGCCTAAAGGGCCTGTGGGACAGCGTCGGGAACACTGAAGCTTTCTTT
16,TRBV10-2,once,TRBD1,TRBJ1-4,CASSGAWGQNNEKLFF,TGCGCCAGCAGTGGAGCATGGGGACAGAATAATGAAAAACTGTTTTTT
13,TRBV4-3,-,-,TRBJ2-3,CASSQDYGDTQYF,TGCGCCAGCAGCCAAGATTACGGGGATACGCAGTATTTT
14,TRBV3-1/TRBV3-2,few,-,TRBJ2-3,CAMGGGTGADTQYF,TGTGCCATGGGAGGCGGTACCGGCGCAGATACGCAGTATTTT
11,TRBV2,-,-,TRBJ1-2,CASSEIFGYTF,TGTGCCAGCAGTGAAATCTTTGGCTACACCTTC
13,TRBV5-4,-,-,TRBJ2-3,CASSLAAENTQYF,TGTGCCAGCAGCTTGGCCGCGGAAAATACGCAGTATTTT
15,TRBV30,-,-,TRBJ1-1,CAWSGALAGNTEAFF,TGTGCCTGGAGTGGGGCCCTGGCGGGGAACACTGAAGCTTTCTTT
15,TRBV2,-,TRBD1,TRBJ2-2,CASSEQGQAGGELFF,TGTGCCAGCAGTGAGCAGGGACAGGCGGGCGGGGAGCTGTTTTTT